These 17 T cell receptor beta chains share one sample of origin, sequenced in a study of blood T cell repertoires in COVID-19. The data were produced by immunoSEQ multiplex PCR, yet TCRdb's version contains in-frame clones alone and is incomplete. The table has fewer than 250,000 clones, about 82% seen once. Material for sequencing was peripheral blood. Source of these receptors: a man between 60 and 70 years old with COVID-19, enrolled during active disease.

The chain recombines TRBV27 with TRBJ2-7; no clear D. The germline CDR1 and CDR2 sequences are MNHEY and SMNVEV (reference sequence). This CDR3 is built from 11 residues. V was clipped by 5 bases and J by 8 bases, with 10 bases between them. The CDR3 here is CASSDSVKQYF. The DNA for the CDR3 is TGTGCCAGCAGTGATTCGGTAAAGCAGTACTTC.

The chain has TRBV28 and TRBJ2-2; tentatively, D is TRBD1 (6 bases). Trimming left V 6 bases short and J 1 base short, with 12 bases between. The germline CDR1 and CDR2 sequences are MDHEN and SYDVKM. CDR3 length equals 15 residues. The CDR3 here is CASRLQGMNTGELFF. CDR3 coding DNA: TGTGCCAGCAGGCTACAGGGTATGAACACCGGGGAGCTGTTTTTT.

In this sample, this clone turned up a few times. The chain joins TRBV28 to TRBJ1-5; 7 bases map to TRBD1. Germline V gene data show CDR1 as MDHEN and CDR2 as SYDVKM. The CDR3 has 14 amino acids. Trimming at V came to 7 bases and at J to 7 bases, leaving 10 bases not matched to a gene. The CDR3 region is CASTLYRGRQPQHF. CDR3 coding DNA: TGTGCCAGCACCCTATACAGGGGAAGACAGCCCCAGCATTTT. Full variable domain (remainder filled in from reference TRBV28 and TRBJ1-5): DVKVTQSSRYLVKRTGEKVFLECVQDMDHENMFWYRQDPGLGLRLIYFSYDVKMKEKGDIPEGYSVSREKKERFSLILESASTNQTSMYLCASTLYRGRQPQHFGDGTRLSIL.

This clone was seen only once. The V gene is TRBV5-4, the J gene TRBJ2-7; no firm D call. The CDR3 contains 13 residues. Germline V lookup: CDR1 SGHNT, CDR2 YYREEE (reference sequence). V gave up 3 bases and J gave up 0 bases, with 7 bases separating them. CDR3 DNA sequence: TGTGCCAGCAGCTCAGACAACTCCTACGAGCAGTACTTC. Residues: CASSSDNSYEQYF.

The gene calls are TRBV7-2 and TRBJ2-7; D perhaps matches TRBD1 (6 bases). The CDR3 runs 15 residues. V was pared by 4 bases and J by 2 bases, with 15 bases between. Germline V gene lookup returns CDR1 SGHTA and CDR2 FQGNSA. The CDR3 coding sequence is TGTGCCAGCAGCTCGCCGAACAGACAGGCCTACGAGCAGTACTTC. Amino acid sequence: CASSSPNRQAYEQYF. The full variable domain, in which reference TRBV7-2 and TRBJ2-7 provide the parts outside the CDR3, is GAGVSQSPSNKVTEKGKDVELRCDPISGHTALYWYRQSLGQGLEFLIYFQGNSAPDKSGLPSDRFSAERTGGSVSTLTIQRTQQEDSAVYLCASSSPNRQAYEQYFGPGTRLTVT.

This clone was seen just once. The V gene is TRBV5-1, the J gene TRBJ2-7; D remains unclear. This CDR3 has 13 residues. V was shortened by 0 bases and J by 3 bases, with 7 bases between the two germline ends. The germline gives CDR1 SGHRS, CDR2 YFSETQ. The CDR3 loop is CASSLAQYYEQYF. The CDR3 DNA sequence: TGCGCCAGCAGCTTGGCACAGTACTACGAGCAGTACTTC.

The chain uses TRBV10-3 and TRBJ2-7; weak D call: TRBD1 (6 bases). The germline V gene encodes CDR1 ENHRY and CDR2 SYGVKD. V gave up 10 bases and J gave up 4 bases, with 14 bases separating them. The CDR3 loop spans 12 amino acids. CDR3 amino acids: CATTGRHYEQYF. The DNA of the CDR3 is TGTGCCACCACAGGGCGTCATTACGAGCAGTACTTC.

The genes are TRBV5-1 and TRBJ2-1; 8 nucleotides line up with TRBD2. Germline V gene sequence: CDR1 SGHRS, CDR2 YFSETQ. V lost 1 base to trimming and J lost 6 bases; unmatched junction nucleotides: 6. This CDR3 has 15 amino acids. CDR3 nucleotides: TGCGCCAGCAGCTTGACCGGACTAGCTTCCAATGAGCAGTTCTTC. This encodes CASSLTGLASNEQFF.

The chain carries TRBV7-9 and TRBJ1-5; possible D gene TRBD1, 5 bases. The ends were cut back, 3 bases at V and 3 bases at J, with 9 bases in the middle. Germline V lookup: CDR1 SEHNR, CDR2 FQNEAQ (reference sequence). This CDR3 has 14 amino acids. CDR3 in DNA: TGTGCCAGCAGCTTTTCAGGGCACAATCAGCCCCAGCATTTT. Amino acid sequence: CASSFSGHNQPQHF.

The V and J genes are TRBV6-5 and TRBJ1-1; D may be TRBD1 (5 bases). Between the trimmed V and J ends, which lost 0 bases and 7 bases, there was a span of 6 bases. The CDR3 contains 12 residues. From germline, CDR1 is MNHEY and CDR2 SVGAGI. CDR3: CASSYSTDEAFF. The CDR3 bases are TGTGCCAGCAGTTACTCGACAGATGAAGCTTTCTTT.

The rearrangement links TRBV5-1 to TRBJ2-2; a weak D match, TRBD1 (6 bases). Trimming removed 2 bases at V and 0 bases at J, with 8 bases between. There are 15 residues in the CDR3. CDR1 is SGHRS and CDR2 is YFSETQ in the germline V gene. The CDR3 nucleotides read TGCGCCAGCAGCTTCGGACAGCCGAACACCGGGGAGCTGTTTTTT. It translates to CASSFGQPNTGELFF.

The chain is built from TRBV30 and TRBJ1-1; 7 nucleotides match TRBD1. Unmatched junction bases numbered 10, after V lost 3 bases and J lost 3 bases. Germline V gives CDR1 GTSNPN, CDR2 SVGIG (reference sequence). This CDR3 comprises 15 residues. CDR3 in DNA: TGTGCCTGGAGCCAAAGGACAGGTTGGGACACTGAAGCTTTCTTT. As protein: CAWSQRTGWDTEAFF.

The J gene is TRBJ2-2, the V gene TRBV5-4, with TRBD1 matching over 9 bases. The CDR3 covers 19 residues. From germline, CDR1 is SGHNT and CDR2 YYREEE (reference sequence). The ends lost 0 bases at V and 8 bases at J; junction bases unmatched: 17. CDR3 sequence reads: CASSLAISPGQGDMGELFF. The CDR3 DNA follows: TGTGCCAGCAGCTTGGCAATCTCACCGGGACAGGGAGATATGGGGGAGCTGTTTTTT. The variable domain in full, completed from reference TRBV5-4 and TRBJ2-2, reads ETGVTQSPTHLIKTRGQQVTLRCSSQSGHNTVSWYQQALGQGPQFIFQYYREEENGRGNFPPRFSGLQFPNYSSELNVNALELDDSALYLCASSLAISPGQGDMGELFFGEGSRLTVL.

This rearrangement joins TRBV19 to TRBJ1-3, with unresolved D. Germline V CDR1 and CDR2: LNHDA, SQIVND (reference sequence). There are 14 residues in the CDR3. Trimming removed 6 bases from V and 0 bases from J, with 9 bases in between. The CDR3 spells CASRAPISGNTIYF. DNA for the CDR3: TGTGCCAGTAGGGCCCCGATCTCTGGAAACACCATATATTTT.

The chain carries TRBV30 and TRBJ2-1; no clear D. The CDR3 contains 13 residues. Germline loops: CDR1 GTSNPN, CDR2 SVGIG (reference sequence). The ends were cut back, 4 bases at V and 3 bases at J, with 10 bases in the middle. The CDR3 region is CAWNLGGYNEQFF. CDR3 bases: TGTGCCTGGAACTTAGGCGGCTACAATGAGCAGTTCTTC.

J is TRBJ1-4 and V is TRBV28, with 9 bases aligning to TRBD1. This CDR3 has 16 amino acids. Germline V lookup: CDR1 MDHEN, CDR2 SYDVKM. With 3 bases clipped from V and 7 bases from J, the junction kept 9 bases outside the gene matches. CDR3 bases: TGTGCCAGCAGTTTCTCAACAGGGGGCCTCAGTGAAAAACTGTTTTTT. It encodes CASSFSTGGLSEKLFF.

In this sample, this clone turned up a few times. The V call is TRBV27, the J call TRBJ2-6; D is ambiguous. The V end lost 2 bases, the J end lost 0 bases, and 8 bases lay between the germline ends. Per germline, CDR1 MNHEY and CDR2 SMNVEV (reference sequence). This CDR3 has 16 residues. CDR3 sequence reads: CASSLMVLSGANVLTF. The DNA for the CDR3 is TGTGCCAGCAGTTTAATGGTACTCTCTGGGGCCAACGTCCTGACTTTC.